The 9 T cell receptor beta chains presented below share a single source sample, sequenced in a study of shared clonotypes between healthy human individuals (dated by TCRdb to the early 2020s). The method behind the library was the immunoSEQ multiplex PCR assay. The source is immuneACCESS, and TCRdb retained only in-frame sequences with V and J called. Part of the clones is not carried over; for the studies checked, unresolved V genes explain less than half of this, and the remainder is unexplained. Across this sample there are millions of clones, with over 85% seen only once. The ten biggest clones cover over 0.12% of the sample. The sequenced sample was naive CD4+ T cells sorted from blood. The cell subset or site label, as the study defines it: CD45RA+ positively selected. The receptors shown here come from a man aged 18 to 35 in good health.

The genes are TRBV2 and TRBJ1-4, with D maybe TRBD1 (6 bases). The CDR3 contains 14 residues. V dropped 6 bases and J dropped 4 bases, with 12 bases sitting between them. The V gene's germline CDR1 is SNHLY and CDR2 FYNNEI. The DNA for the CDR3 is TGTGCCAGCAGCCCACAGGGCTATAATGAAAAACTGTTTTTT. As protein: CASSPQGYNEKLFF.

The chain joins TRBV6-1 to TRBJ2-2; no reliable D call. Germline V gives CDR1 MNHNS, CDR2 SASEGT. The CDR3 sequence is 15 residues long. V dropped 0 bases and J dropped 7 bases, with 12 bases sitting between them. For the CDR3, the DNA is TGTGCCAGCAGTGAAGCCCCCAGAAGAATCGGGGAGCTGTTTTTT. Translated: CASSEAPRRIGELFF.

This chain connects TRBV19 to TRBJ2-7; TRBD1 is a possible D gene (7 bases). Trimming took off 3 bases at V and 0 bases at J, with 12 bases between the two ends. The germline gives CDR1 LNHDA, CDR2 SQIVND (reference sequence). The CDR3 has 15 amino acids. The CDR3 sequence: CASSISEGASYEQYF. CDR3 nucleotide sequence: TGTGCCAGTAGTATTTCGGAGGGGGCCTCCTACGAGCAGTACTTC.

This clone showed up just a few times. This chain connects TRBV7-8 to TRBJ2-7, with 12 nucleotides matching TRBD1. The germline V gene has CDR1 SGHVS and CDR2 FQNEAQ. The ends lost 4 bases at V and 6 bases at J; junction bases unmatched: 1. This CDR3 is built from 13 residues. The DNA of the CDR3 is TGTGCCAGCAGCTGGGACAGGGGGCCCGAGCAGTACTTC. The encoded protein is CASSWDRGPEQYF.

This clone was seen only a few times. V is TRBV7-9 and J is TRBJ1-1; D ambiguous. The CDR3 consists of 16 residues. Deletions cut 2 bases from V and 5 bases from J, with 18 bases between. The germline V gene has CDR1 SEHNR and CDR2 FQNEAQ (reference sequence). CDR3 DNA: TGTGCCAGCAGCTTATGGAGAGATACCTCGGGTACTGAAGCTTTCTTT. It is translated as CASSLWRDTSGTEAFF. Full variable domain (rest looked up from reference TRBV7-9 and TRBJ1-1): DTGVSQNPRHKITKRGQNVTFRCDPISEHNRLYWYRQTLGQGPEFLTYFQNEAQLEKSRLLSDRFSAERPKGSFSTLEIQRTEQGDSAMYLCASSLWRDTSGTEAFFGQGTRLTVV.

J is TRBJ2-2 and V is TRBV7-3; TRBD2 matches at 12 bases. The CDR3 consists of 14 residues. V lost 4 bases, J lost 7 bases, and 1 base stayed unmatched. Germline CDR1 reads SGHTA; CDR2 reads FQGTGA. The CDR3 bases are TGTGCCAGCAGCTCGGGACTAGCGGGCGGGGAGCTGTTTTTT. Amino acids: CASSSGLAGGELFF.

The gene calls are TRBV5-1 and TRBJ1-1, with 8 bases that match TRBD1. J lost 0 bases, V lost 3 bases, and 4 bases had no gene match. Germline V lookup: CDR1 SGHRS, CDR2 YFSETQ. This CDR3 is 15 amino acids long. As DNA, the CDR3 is TGCGCCAGCAGCTGGGGACAGGTCTTGAACACTGAAGCTTTCTTT. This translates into CASSWGQVLNTEAFF.

CDR3 region: CASGPGEKLFF. Here the CDR3 DNA reads TGTGCTAGTGGCCCTGGTGAAAAACTGTTTTTT. The chain has TRBV12-5 and TRBJ1-4; D not certain. The germline V and J ends were trimmed by 6 bases and 7 bases, with 6 bases remaining between them. Germline V CDR1 and CDR2: LGHNT, FRNRAP. The CDR3 has 11 residues.

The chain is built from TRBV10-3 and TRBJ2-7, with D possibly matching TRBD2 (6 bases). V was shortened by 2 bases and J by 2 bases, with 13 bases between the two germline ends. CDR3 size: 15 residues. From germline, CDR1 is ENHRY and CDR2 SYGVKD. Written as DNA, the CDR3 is TGTGCCATCAGTGAGGGGGGGACCCCGACCTACGAGCAGTACTTC. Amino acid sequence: CAISEGGTPTYEQYF.